The sequence of this TCR beta chain was determined in a study of T cell clonality in common variable immunodeficiency. Findings and limits, study-wide: Reportedly, TCR beta sequences from common variable immunodeficiency showed fewer deletions and N-nucleotide insertions. Links between repertoire features and CVID complications were heterogeneity-limited. Shared TCRbeta clones were fewer between CVID subjects than controls.

Looked up from germline, CDR1 is MDHEN and CDR2 is SYDVKM. This CDR3 has 12 amino acids. The V gene lost 10 bases and the J gene lost 4 bases, with 13 bases spanning the gap. This clone was counted many times. What it recognizes is unknown. The read terminates 3 residues ahead of where the CDR3 ends, so the germline J gene completes it. Method: immunoSEQ multiplex PCR; TCRdb's copy keeps in-frame clones and lacks some. Observed in the sample are under 40,000 clones, none of them singletons. This TCR was recovered from a person aged 18 to 75 in good health. Input material: peripheral blood mononuclear cells. The chain uses TRBV28 and TRBJ1-2; D remains ambiguous. The covered CDR3 bases are TGTGCCACCTCCGGCGGGCCCTATGGC. Translation gives CATSGGPYG. The CDR3 as a whole reads CATSGGPYGYTF.